Presented here are 3 T cell receptor beta chains from one specimen sequenced in a study of blood T cell repertoires in COVID-19. Sequencing used immunoSEQ multiplex PCR; TCRdb keeps in-frame clones, though not all of them. The sample lists approximately 170,000 clones; around 85% were seen once. Sequencing was done on a sample of peripheral blood. The receptors were sampled from a man older than 75 with COVID-19, enrolled during active disease.

The rearrangement uses TRBV9 and TRBJ2-7; possibly TRBD1 for D (6 bases). Germline V gene data show CDR1 as SGDLS and CDR2 as YYNGEE. CDR3 length: 16 amino acids. Trimming cost V 3 bases and J 5 bases, with 21 bases left between them. The CDR3 region is CASSGGPGQTKDEQYF. CDR3 coding DNA: TGTGCCAGCAGCGGAGGCCCGGGACAAACGAAGGACGAGCAGTACTTC.

The V and J genes are TRBV14 and TRBJ2-3, with 9 bases fitting TRBD1. Germline-derived CDR1 and CDR2 are SGHDN and FVKESK. The CDR3 is 13 residues long. V was pared by 5 bases and J by 7 bases, with 4 bases of the junction left unmatched. CDR3 bases: TGTGCCAGCAGCTTACAGGGGGCACATACGCAGTATTTT. It is translated as CASSLQGAHTQYF. The full variable domain, its missing parts supplied by reference TRBV14 and TRBJ2-3, is EAGVTQFPSHSVIEKGQTVTLRCDPISGHDNLYWYRRVMGKEIKFLLHFVKESKQDESGMPNNRFLAERTGGTYSTLKVQPAELEDSGVYFCASSLQGAHTQYFGPGTRLTVL.

This chain uses TRBV27 with TRBJ2-7; TRBD1 might be the D (5 bases). Germline loops: CDR1 MNHEY, CDR2 SMNVEV (reference sequence). The ends were cut back, 4 bases at V and 3 bases at J, with 13 bases in the middle. CDR3 length equals 14 residues. This CDR3 is CASSSQGKGYEQYF. CDR3 bases: TGTGCCAGCAGTTCCCAGGGAAAGGGCTACGAGCAGTACTTC.